This T cell receptor (beta chain) was identified during a study of human T cells and chemical hapten exposure. Germline V gene lookup returns CDR1 MDHEN and CDR2 SYDVKM. This CDR3 has 16 amino acids. Unmatched junction bases numbered 8, after V lost 5 bases and J lost 4 bases. The time point denotes: healthy volunteer bleed at 2 weeks. RNA extraction used unfractionated whole blood as the source of total RNA. This clonotype was observed many times. In the authors' workflow: Samples ranged from 23,224 to 690,600 TCRs, with a median of approximately 90,000. MiXCR, run by TCRdb on the RACE reads, gives a single entry per CDR3 protein. Clone size and V and J calls follow TCRdb, not the original study. The repertoire holds over 85,000 distinct CDR3 sequences, just under 9% seen once, with roughly 3.1% in the top ten.

The receptor was derived from a female donor in good health. Some clones in this sample may be carry-over from other donors' samples. The specimen sequenced was whole blood. The V gene is TRBV28, the J gene TRBJ2-6; TRBD1 aligns across 7 bases. The CDR3 region is CASSQGGGSGANVLTF. CDR3 bases: TGTGCCAGCAGTCAAGGGGGCGGATCAGGGGCCAACGTCCTGACTTTC.